The TCR beta chain under discussion was sequenced for a study of blood T cell repertoires in COVID-19 (dated by TCRdb to the early 2020s). Study-level background: Samples covering the acute and convalescent phases of COVID-19 were provided by collaborators in the United States, Italy and Spain. The repertoires were released in a freely available public database intended as a resource for research on the immune response to SARS-CoV-2. The material from the prospective study consisted of cDNA or gDNA derived from T cells, B-cell-depleted T cells, or PBMCs. A de-identified subject ID, COVID-19 status, age in years and sex were almost always included in the sample metadata. Deeply sampled blood TCRbeta repertoires from subjects exposed to, actively infected with, or recovered from COVID-19 were included in the dataset. HLA class I and class II types, where available, came from metadata supplied by the sample provider rather than from assay-based typing. Samples were obtained from the ongoing ImmuneRACE study (first 160 participants) and from roughly 1,300 subjects provided by 6 global collaborators. Overall study results and their limits: The amount of clinical and demographic metadata varied by source and participant and was provided uncurated.

To note about this clone: This clone's antigen is unknown. No much larger clone is present one base from it, and per-base qualities are unavailable.

TCRbeta CDR3 regions were amplified from genomic DNA by means of the immunoSEQ Assay, a bias-controlled multiplex PCR. The published analysis was carried out like this. The number of nucleated cells in each sample was estimated from the amplification of reference gene primers within the assay. Sequence reads were collapsed and filtered to measure the absolute abundance of every unique TCRbeta CDR3 rearrangement. For each sample, productive Simpson clonality was calculated by taking the square root of Simpson's diversity index across productive rearrangements. Sourced from immuneACCESS, this table was stored by TCRdb with only in-frame sequences that have V and J called. A share of the clones is absent; for the studies checked, an unresolved V gene accounts for under half, and the remainder has no known explanation. The V and J calls and the clone size are those of that table, but D and trimming were determined from the DNA. The sample table lists about 120,000 clones, approximately 65% of them with a count of one. The ten largest clones take up roughly 7.5% of the sample.

At the junction V is shortened by 0 bases and J by 7 bases; bases outside the gene matches: 8. From the cysteine up to the phenylalanine, the CDR3 has a length of 15 residues. Solely the CDR3 DNA is kept, with 45 bases framed from the first base. CDR1 and CDR2 (SGHRS, YFSETQ) derive from the germline V gene. Whole blood was collected in K2EDTA tubes by collaborating institutions according to the institutions' own protocols. Collaborator samples were shipped for TCRbeta analysis as frozen whole blood, isolated PBMCs, or DNA extracted from either sample type. The rearranged chain carries TRBV5-1 and TRBJ2-7; 9 junctional bases match TRBD1. Sequencing used peripheral blood. This clonotype originated in a woman aged 60-70 years with acute or convalescent COVID-19. The base sequence is TGCGCCAGCAGCTTGGGGCATGGCGGGACAGGGGAGCAGTACTTC. It translates to CASSLGHGGTGEQYF.